This TCR beta chain was sequenced during a study of blood T cells in healthy people across ages. Study results and limitations: Roughly linearly, TCR beta diversity per million T cells fell as age increased. In the absence of known donor CMV status, changes in expanded clonotypes were possibly confounded.

PCR was performed a second time for about 7 to 11 cycles using a sample-barcoded 5' primer and a J-beta primer mix. In TCRdb, the 5' RACE reads were re-called with MiXCR into one record per CDR3 protein. The data hold some 690,000 distinct CDR3 sequences, with 22% observed a single time. For this clonotype: Its specificity is unknown.

The sequenced sample was blood. This sequence originates from a man aged 65-85 years in good health.

CDR3 protein: CASKVRGDQPQHF. As DNA, the CDR3 is TGTGCCAGCAAAGTCAGGGGCGATCAGCCCCAGCATTTT. The chain couples TRBV6-1 to TRBJ1-5, with a possible D match to TRBD1 (6 bases). Germline lookup yields CDR1 MNHNS and CDR2 SASEGT. The CDR3 contains 13 residues. Trimming left V 7 bases short and J 5 bases short, with 12 bases between.